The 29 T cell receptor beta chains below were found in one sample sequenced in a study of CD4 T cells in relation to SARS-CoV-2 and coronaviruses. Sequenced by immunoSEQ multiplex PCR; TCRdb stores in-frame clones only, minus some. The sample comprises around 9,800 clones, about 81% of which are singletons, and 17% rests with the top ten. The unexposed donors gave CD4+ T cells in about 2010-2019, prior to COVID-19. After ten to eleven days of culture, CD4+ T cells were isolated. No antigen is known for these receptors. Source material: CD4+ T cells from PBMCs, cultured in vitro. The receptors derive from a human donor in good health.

The CDR3 sequence: CASSFGSSTDTQYF. Written as DNA, the CDR3 is TGTGCCAGCAGCTTCGGATCTAGCACAGATACGCAGTATTTT. The V gene is TRBV5-5, the J gene TRBJ2-3; D unclear. CDR1 and CDR2 (germline): SGHKS, YYEKEE (reference sequence). The CDR3 totals 14 residues. V lost 2 bases to trimming and J lost 0 bases, with 7 bases between them.

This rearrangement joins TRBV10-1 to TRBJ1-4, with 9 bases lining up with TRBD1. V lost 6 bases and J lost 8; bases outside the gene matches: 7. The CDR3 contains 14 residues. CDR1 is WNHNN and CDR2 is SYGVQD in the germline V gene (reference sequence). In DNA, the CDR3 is TGCGCCAGCAGCGCTGACAGGGGGAAGGAAAAACTGTTTTTT. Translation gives CASSADRGKEKLFF.

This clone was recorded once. The CDR3 is CASSRTFPGFNEQFF. The CDR3 coding sequence is TGCGCCAGCAGCCGGACCTTCCCAGGGTTCAATGAGCAGTTCTTC. J is TRBJ2-1 and V is TRBV5-1, with D possibly matching TRBD1 (5 bases). Trimming removed 4 bases at V and 6 bases at J, with 17 bases between. The CDR3 length is 15 residues. Germline V gene lookup returns CDR1 SGHRS and CDR2 YFSETQ.

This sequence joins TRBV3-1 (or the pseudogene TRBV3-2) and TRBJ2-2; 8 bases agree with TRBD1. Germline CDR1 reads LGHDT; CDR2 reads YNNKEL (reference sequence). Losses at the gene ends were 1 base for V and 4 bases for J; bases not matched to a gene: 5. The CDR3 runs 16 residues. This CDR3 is CASSQASGGGTGELFF. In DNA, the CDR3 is TGTGCCAGCAGCCAAGCTTCAGGGGGCGGCACCGGGGAGCTGTTTTTT.

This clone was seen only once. This chain's CDR3 is CASSSGTVETQYF. The CDR3 DNA follows: TGTGCCAGCAGTTCCGGGACAGTCGAGACCCAGTACTTC. The chain is built from TRBV12-3 or TRBV12-4 and TRBJ2-5; 7 bases are shared with TRBD1. There are 13 residues in the CDR3. The J segment lost 5 bases and the V segment lost 4 bases, leaving 4 bases of the junction unmatched.

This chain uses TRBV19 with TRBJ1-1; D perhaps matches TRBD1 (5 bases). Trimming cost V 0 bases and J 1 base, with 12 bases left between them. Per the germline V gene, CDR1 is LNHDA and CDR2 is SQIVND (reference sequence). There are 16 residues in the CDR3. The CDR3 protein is CASSIEGGRANTEAFF. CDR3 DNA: TGTGCCAGTAGTATAGAGGGAGGCAGGGCGAACACTGAAGCTTTCTTT.

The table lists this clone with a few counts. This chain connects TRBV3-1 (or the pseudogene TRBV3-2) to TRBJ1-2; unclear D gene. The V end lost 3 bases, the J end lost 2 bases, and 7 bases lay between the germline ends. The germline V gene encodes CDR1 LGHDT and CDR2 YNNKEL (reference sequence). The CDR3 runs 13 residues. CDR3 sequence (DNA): TGTGCCAGCAGCCATGGAGGGAACTATGGCTACACCTTC. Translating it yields CASSHGGNYGYTF.

CDR3 in DNA: TGTGCCAGCAGCTCCACGGGACCTGGTACTACTTACGAGCAGTACTTC. Translating gives CASSSTGPGTTYEQYF. The J gene is TRBJ2-7, the V gene TRBV11-1, with D perhaps given as TRBD1 or TRBD2 (5 bases each). Germline assignment: CDR1 SGHAT and CDR2 FQDESV (reference sequence). The CDR3 loop spans 16 amino acids. Trimming took 4 bases from V and 4 from J, leaving 20 bases between them.

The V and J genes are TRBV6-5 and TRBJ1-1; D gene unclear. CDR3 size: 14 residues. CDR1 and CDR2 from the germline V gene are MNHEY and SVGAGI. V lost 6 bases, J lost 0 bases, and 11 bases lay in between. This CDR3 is CASSPVKMNTEAFF. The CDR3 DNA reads TGTGCCAGCAGCCCCGTGAAGATGAACACTGAAGCTTTCTTT.

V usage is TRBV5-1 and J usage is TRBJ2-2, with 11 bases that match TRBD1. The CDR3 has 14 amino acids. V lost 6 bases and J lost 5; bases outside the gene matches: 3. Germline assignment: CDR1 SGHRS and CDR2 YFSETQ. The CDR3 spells CASMGTGGTGELFF. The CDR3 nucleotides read TGCGCCAGCATGGGGACAGGGGGAACCGGGGAGCTGTTTTTT.

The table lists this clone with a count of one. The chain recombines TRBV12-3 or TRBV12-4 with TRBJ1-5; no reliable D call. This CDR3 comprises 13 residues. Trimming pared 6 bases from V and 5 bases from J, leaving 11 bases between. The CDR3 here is CASSQGRDQPQHF. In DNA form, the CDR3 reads TGTGCCAGCAGCCAAGGACGCGATCAGCCCCAGCATTTT.

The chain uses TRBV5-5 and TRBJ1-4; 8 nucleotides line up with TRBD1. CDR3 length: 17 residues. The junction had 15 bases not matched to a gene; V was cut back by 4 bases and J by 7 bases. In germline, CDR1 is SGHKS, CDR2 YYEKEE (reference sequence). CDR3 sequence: CASSGQAGQGWGEKLFF. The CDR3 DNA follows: TGTGCCAGCAGCGGCCAAGCAGGACAGGGATGGGGTGAAAAACTGTTTTTT. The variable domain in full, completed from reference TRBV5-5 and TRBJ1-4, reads DAGVTQSPTHLIKTRGQQVTLRCSPISGHKSVSWYQQVLGQGPQFIFQYYEKEERGRGNFPDRFSARQFPNYSSELNVNALLLGDSALYLCASSGQAGQGWGEKLFFGSGTQLSVL.

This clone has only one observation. The CDR3: CASSRTRLDTGELFF. In DNA form, the CDR3 reads TGTGCCAGCAGCCGCACCCGACTTGATACCGGGGAGCTGTTTTTT. V gene TRBV2 combines with J gene TRBJ2-2; D gene uncertain. This CDR3 is 15 amino acids long. Deletions cut 6 bases from V and 5 bases from J, with 16 bases between. Germline lookup yields CDR1 SNHLY and CDR2 FYNNEI.

DNA for the CDR3: TGTGCCAGCTCACCCCAACAGGGCCATGGAACTGAAGCTTTCTTT. Encoded protein: CASSPQQGHGTEAFF. The genes are TRBV18 and TRBJ1-1, with D possibly TRBD1 on 6 matching bases. V lost 3 bases and J lost 5, with 16 bases in between. CDR3 length: 15 residues. Per the germline V gene, CDR1 is KGHSH and CDR2 is LQKENI.

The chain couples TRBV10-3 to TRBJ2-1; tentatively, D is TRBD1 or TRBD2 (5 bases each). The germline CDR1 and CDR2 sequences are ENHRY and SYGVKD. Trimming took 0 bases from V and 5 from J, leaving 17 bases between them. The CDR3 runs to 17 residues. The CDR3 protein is CAISESIGVGTNNEQFF. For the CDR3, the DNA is TGTGCCATCAGTGAGTCGATAGGGGTGGGGACCAACAATGAGCAGTTCTTC.

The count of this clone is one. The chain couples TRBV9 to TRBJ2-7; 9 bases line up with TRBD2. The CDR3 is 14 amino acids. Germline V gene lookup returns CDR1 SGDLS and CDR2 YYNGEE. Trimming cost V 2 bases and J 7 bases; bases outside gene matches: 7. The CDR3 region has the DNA TGTGCCAGCAGCGTCTCTAGCGGGAATCGGGAGCAGTACTTC. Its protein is CASSVSSGNREQYF.

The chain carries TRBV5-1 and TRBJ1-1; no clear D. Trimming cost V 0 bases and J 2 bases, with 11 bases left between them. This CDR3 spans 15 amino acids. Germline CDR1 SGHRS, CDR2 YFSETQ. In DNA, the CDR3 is TGCGCCAGCAGCTTGGGCGATTTAACTAACACTGAAGCTTTCTTT. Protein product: CASSLGDLTNTEAFF. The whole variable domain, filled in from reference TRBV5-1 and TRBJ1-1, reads KAGVTQTPRYLIKTRGQQVTLSCSPISGHRSVSWYQQTPGQGLQFLFEYFSETQRNKGNFPGRFSGRQFSNSRSEMNVSTLELGDSALYLCASSLGDLTNTEAFFGQGTRLTVV.

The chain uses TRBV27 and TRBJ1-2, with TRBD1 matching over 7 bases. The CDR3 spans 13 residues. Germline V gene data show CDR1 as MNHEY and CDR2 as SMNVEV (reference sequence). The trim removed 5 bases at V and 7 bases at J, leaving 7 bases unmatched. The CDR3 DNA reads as TGTGCCAGCAGTCTCACAGGGGTAGGTGGCTACACCTTC. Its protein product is CASSLTGVGGYTF.

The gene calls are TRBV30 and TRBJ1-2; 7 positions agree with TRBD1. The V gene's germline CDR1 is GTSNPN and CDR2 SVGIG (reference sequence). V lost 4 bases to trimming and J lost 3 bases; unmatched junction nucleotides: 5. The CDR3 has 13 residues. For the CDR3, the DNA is TGTGCCTGGACCGGGGACAGTTACTATGGCTACACCTTC. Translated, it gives CAWTGDSYYGYTF.

CDR3 in DNA: TGTGCCAGCAGTTACAGGGGTAGGGATTCACCCCTCCACTTT. This sequence encodes CASSYRGRDSPLHF. V is TRBV6-5 and J is TRBJ1-6; the D gene is possibly TRBD1 (5 bases). There are 14 residues in the CDR3. Trimming shortened V by 2 bases and J by 8 bases, and 10 bases separated the two germline ends. From germline, CDR1 is MNHEY and CDR2 SVGAGI.

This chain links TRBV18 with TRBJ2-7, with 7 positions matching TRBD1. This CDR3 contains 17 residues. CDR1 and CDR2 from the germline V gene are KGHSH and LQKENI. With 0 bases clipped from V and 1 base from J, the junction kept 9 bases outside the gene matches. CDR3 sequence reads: CASSPPVRTGLSYEQYF. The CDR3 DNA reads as TGTGCCAGCTCACCACCGGTACGGACAGGCCTATCCTACGAGCAGTACTTC.

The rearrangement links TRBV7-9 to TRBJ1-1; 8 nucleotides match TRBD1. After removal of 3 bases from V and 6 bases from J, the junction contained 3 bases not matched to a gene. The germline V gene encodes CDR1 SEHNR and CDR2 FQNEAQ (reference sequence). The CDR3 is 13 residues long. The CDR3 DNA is TGTGCCAGCAGCTTCTCGGACAGGGCTGAAGCTTTCTTT. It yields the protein CASSFSDRAEAFF.

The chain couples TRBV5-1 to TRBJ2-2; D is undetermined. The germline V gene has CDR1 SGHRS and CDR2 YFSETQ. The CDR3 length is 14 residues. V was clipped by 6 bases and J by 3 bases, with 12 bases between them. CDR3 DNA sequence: TGCGCCAGCAACCCCGACTTCTACACCGGGGAGCTGTTTTTT. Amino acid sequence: CASNPDFYTGELFF.

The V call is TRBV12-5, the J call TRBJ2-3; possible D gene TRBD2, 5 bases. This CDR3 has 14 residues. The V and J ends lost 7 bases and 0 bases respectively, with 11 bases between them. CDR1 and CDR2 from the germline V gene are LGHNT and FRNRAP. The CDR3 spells CASVRGPSTDTQYF. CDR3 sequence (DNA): TGTGCTAGTGTCCGCGGGCCTAGCACAGATACGCAGTATTTT. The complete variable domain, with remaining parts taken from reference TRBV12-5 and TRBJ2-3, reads DARVTQTPRHKVTEMGQEVTMRCQPILGHNTVFWYRQTMMQGLELLAYFRNRAPLDDSGMPKDRFSAEMPDATLATLKIQPSEPRDSAVYFCASVRGPSTDTQYFGPGTRLTVL.

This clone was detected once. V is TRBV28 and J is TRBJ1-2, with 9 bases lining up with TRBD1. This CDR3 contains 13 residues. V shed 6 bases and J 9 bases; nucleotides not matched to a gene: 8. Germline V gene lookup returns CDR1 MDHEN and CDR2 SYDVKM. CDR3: CASRLQGAMSYTF. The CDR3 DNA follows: TGTGCCAGCAGGCTACAGGGGGCCATGAGCTACACCTTC.

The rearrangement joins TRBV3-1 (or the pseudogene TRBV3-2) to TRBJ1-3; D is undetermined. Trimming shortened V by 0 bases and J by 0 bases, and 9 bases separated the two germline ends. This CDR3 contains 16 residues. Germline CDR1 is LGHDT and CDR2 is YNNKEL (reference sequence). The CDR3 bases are TGTGCCAGCAGCCAAGATCTCGCCTTCTCTGGAAACACCATATATTTT. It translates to CASSQDLAFSGNTIYF.

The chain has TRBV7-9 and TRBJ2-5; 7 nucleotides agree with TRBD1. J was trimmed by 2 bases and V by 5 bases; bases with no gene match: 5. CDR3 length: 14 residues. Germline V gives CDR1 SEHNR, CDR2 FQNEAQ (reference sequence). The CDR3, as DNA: TGTGCCAGCAGCCAGCCGGGACAGCAAGAGACCCAGTACTTC. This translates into CASSQPGQQETQYF.

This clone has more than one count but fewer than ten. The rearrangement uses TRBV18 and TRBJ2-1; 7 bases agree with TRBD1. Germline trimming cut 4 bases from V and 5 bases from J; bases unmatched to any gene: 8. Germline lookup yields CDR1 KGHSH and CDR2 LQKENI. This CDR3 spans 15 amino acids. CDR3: CASSQQGSSNNEQFF. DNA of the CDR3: TGTGCCAGCTCACAACAGGGGAGCAGTAACAATGAGCAGTTCTTC.

The CDR3 bases are TGTGCCACCCAAAAGGGACCTAACTATGGCTACACCTTC. Translation: CATQKGPNYGYTF. The V call is TRBV6-4, the J call TRBJ1-2; perhaps TRBD1 as D (5 bases). Germline V gene sequence: CDR1 MRHNA, CDR2 SNTAGT. The ends were cut back, 10 bases at V and 0 bases at J, with 12 bases in the middle. This CDR3 comprises 13 residues.